The 21 T cell receptor beta chains given below trace back to one sample, sequenced in a study of T cells in Graves' hyperthyroidism and ophthalmopathy. RNA transcripts provided the source from which TCR beta CDR3 regions were amplified. The HTBI set primed first-round TCR CDR3 RT-PCR. TCRdb independently ran MiXCR on the multiplex PCR reads; one entry per CDR3 protein. This table has 300,000 to 450,000 distinct CDR3 sequences, 15% to 20% appearing once. Sequenced: blood. The receptor source for this set is a woman aged 40 to 55 with Graves' ophthalmopathy.

This clonotype has ten or more counts. This chain uses TRBV2 with TRBJ2-7; 10 bases are shared with TRBD2. Trimming took 5 bases from V and 6 from J; bases not matched to a gene: 1. The CDR3 runs 12 residues. Germline lookup yields CDR1 SNHLY and CDR2 FYNNEI. CDR3 sequence reads: CASSTSGTEQYF. CDR3 DNA: TGTGCCAGCAGTACTAGCGGGACCGAGCAGTACTTC.

This clonotype was observed many times. The V gene is TRBV19, the J gene TRBJ1-1, with D perhaps TRBD1 (6 bases). The length of the CDR3 is 11 residues. The germline V gene encodes CDR1 LNHDA and CDR2 SQIVND (reference sequence). V lost 5 bases and J 10 bases, leaving 11 bases between the germline ends. CDR3 sequence: CASSGRGGAFF. CDR3 coding DNA: TGTGCCAGTAGTGGCAGAGGGGGAGCTTTCTTT.

This clonotype was seen a few times. The chain combines TRBV6-1 with TRBJ1-1; no firm D call. Deletions cut 1 base from V and 5 bases from J, with 11 bases between. Germline V gene data show CDR1 as MNHNS and CDR2 as SASEGT. The CDR3 runs 14 residues. The CDR3 sequence: CASSEVVGRTEAFF. DNA of the CDR3: TGTGCCAGCAGTGAAGTTGTCGGTCGAACTGAAGCTTTCTTT.

This clonotype has ten or more counts. The chain carries TRBV5-6 and TRBJ2-3; D possibly corresponds to TRBD2 (6 bases). The CDR3 is 18 amino acids. In germline, CDR1 is SGHDT, CDR2 YYEEEE. V lost 1 base to trimming and J lost 3 bases, with 21 bases between them. The CDR3 region has the DNA TGTGCCAGCAGCTTGTTGTGGCCCTCTCCGGGAGAAACAGATACGCAGTATTTT. It is translated as CASSLLWPSPGETDTQYF.

Ten or more counts support this clonotype. This chain links TRBV28 with TRBJ2-7, with D possibly being TRBD1 or TRBD2 (5 bases each). Trimming shortened V by 7 bases and J by 0 bases, and 16 bases separated the two germline ends. The CDR3 contains 15 residues. The germline CDR1 and CDR2 sequences are MDHEN and SYDVKM. The CDR3 DNA sequence: TGTGCCAGCACCCAAGGGACGTACAGCTCCTACGAGCAGTACTTC. This gives the protein CASTQGTYSSYEQYF.

Many counts were recorded for this clonotype. This rearrangement joins TRBV30 to TRBJ2-7; 10 nucleotides match TRBD1. V was clipped by 2 bases and J by 4 bases; unmatched bases: 5. From germline, CDR1 is GTSNPN and CDR2 SVGIG (reference sequence). This CDR3 is built from 14 residues. CDR3 DNA: TGTGCCTGGAGTCATCGGACAGGGGGTTACGAGCAGTACTTC. It encodes CAWSHRTGGYEQYF. Complete variable domain (other parts from reference TRBV30 and TRBJ2-7): SQTIHQWPATLVQPVGSPLSLECTVEGTSNPNLYWYRQAAGRGLQLLFYSVGIGQISSEVPQNLSASRPQDRQFILSSKKLLLSDSGFYLCAWSHRTGGYEQYFGPGTRLTVT.

V and J are TRBV11-2 and TRBJ2-3, with D possibly being TRBD2 (6 bases). Deletions cut 2 bases from V and 4 bases from J, with 13 bases between. The CDR3 runs 15 residues. The germline V gene encodes CDR1 SGHAT and CDR2 FQNNGV. The CDR3: CASSLRDLPPDTQYF. The CDR3 DNA sequence: TGTGCCAGCAGCTTAAGGGACTTGCCCCCAGATACGCAGTATTTT.

The V call is TRBV27, the J call TRBJ2-2, with 11 bases that match TRBD2. Germline values: CDR1 MNHEY, CDR2 SMNVEV (reference sequence). The CDR3 has 18 amino acids. The trim removed 5 bases at V and 4 bases at J, leaving 12 bases unmatched. CDR3 in DNA: TGTGCCAGCAGTGCGCCCGGGACTAGCGGCAAACTCACCGGGGAGCTGTTTTTT. It yields the protein CASSAPGTSGKLTGELFF.

The chain links TRBV12-3 or TRBV12-4 to TRBJ1-4; tentative D call: TRBD1 (5 bases). Trimming cost V 6 bases and J 8 bases, with 13 bases left between them. The CDR3 is 13 residues long. CDR3 protein: CASRGRGGEKLFF. CDR3 nucleotides: TGTGCCAGCAGGGGGAGGGGAGGGGAAAAACTGTTTTTT.

This clonotype has at least ten counts. The rearrangement uses TRBV20-1 and TRBJ2-2; D unresolved. V lost 5 bases, J lost 3 bases, and 10 bases lay in between. CDR1 is DFQATT and CDR2 is SNEGSKA in the germline V gene (reference sequence). CDR3 length: 13 amino acids. DNA for the CDR3: TGCAGTGCTCCCGCCCGATACACCGGGGAGCTGTTTTTT. Translated, it gives CSAPARYTGELFF.

This clonotype showed up many times. The chain links TRBV20-1 to TRBJ2-7; the match to TRBD2 covers 11 bases. Unmatched junction bases numbered 17, after V lost 6 bases and J lost 4 bases. In germline, CDR1 is DFQATT, CDR2 SNEGSKA (reference sequence). The CDR3 totals 17 residues. This CDR3 is CSANPLTSGIPAYEQYF. DNA for the CDR3: TGCAGTGCCAACCCCCTGACTAGCGGGATACCCGCATACGAGCAGTACTTC.

This clonotype has ten or more counts. A read error may produce the germline difference seen at one junction end. This chain uses TRBV6-5 with TRBJ1-2, with TRBD1 as a possible D gene (5 bases). Germline-derived CDR1 and CDR2 are MNHEY and SVGAGI. This CDR3 region has 12 residues. The DNA of the CDR3 is TGTGCCAGCACTTACCAGGGCTATGGCTACACCTTC. It translates to CASTYQGYGYTF.

This clonotype was detected many times. The CDR3 sequence is CSVERGNYGYTF. CDR3 sequence (DNA): TGCAGCGTTGAACGCGGAAACTATGGCTACACCTTC. The V gene is TRBV29-1, the J gene TRBJ1-2; D is uncertain. The germline V gene encodes CDR1 SQVTM and CDR2 ANQGSEA. V lost 2 bases and J lost 2, with 6 bases in between. The CDR3 sequence is 12 residues long.

The chain employs TRBV6-2 or TRBV6-3 and TRBJ2-7; D uncertain. This CDR3 spans 14 amino acids. Trimming removed 4 bases at V and 2 bases at J, with 12 bases between. Germline CDR1 is MNHEY and CDR2 is SVGEGT. CDR3 region: CASSSIDPTYEQYF. Here the CDR3 DNA reads TGTGCCAGCAGTTCGATCGATCCCACCTACGAGCAGTACTTC.

This clonotype was detected many times. The CDR3 here is CASSRQIQAFF. In nucleotides, the CDR3 is TGTGCCAGCAGTAGACAGATTCAAGCTTTCTTT. This chain connects TRBV6-2 or TRBV6-3 to TRBJ1-1; tentatively, D is TRBD1 (5 bases). Looked up from germline, CDR1 is MNHEY and CDR2 is SVGEGT. The V end lost 5 bases, the J end lost 9 bases, and 10 bases lay between the germline ends. The CDR3 spans 11 residues.

This clonotype was seen at least ten times. This chain links TRBV6-2 or TRBV6-3 with TRBJ2-7; 8 bases are shared with TRBD2. CDR3 length equals 13 residues. V was clipped by 6 bases and J by 7 bases; unmatched bases: 8. Germline V CDR1 and CDR2: MNHEY, SVGEGT. CDR3 coding DNA: TGTGCCAGCAGCATAAGCGGGAGAAGAGAGCAGTACTTC. Its protein is CASSISGRREQYF.

This clonotype was counted ten times or more. The chain recombines TRBV28 with TRBJ2-7, with 9 bases aligning to TRBD1. The trim removed 4 bases at V and 7 bases at J, leaving 5 bases unmatched. The germline V gene encodes CDR1 MDHEN and CDR2 SYDVKM. This CDR3 has 13 residues. The CDR3 here is CASSSQTGGEQYF. In DNA, the CDR3 is TGTGCCAGCAGTTCCCAGACAGGGGGTGAGCAGTACTTC. Supplemented by reference TRBV28 and TRBJ2-7, the full variable domain reads DVKVTQSSRYLVKRTGEKVFLECVQDMDHENMFWYRQDPGLGLRLIYFSYDVKMKEKGDIPEGYSVSREKKERFSLILESASTNQTSMYLCASSSQTGGEQYFGPGTRLTVT.

About this clonotype: A much larger clone is a single base away; this may be a read error. This chain links TRBV11-2 with TRBJ2-5; either TRBD1 or TRBD2 may fit D (5 bases each). Germline V gene sequence: CDR1 SGHAT, CDR2 FQNNGV. The CDR3 is 15 residues long. Trimming shortened V by 4 bases and J by 5 bases, and 17 bases separated the two germline ends. CDR3 sequence: CASSSESGSGETQYF. The DNA of the CDR3 is TGTGCCAGCAGCTCAGAGTCAGGGAGTGGGGAGACCCAGTACTTC.

As for this clonotype: A read error may account for a junction end that differs from germline. V usage is TRBV12-3 or TRBV12-4 and J usage is TRBJ1-2; TRBD1 aligns across 11 bases. CDR3 size: 18 residues. The DNA of the CDR3 is TGTGCCAGCAGGAGATTGGGACAGGGGGTTTCTGGGGACTATGGCTACAACTTC. Encoded protein: CASRRLGQGVSGDYGYNF.

Ten or more counts support this clonotype. The chain has TRBV12-5 and TRBJ2-5, with 9 bases that match TRBD2. CDR1 and CDR2 (germline): LGHNT, FRNRAP. The CDR3 is made up of 15 amino acids. V trimming: 9 bases; J trimming: 4 bases; junction bases outside the gene matches: 12. The CDR3 region has the DNA TGTGCTAGCGGGCGGGAGGGCCGGGAACGAGAGACCCAGTACTTC. It specifies CASGREGRERETQYF.

This clonotype came up many times. The V call is TRBV4-3, the J call TRBJ2-4; TRBD2 matches 10 bases. Germline V CDR1 and CDR2: LGHNA, YSLEER. CDR3 length: 19 residues. J was trimmed by 0 bases and V by 1 base; bases with no gene match: 9. CDR3 nucleotides: TGCGCCAGCAGCCAAGGGGTAGCGGGAGGTGCGGAAGCCAAAAACATTCAGTACTTC. The encoded protein is CASSQGVAGGAEAKNIQYF.